A selection of T cell receptor beta chains follows, all from one sample in a study of blood T cells in healthy people across ages. One entry per CDR3 protein, called by TCRdb with MiXCR from the 5' RACE reads. The sample includes roughly 700,000 distinct CDR3 sequences, roughly 30% of them seen just once. The sample taken for sequencing was blood. The receptors were gathered from a woman aged 80 or older in good health. The CDR3 runs from the conserved cysteine through the conserved F or W. The order of the fields is D gene, J gene, clone size, V gene, CDR3 protein, CDR3 DNA. The D gene is left open where the match is weak. Clone sizes are given selectively: once, few, many, or a class where the clone is expanded.

d_call: TRBD2; j_call: TRBJ2-7; clone_size: many; v_call: TRBV6-5; cdr3_aa: CASSYSRGGGDEQYF; cdr3_nt: TGTGCCAGCAGTTACTCGAGGGGTGGGGGGGACGAGCAGTACTTC
d_call: TRBD2; j_call: TRBJ2-3; clone_size: -; v_call: TRBV4-1; cdr3_aa: CASSQGTSGSADTQYF; cdr3_nt: TGCGCCAGCAGCCAGGGTACTAGCGGGAGTGCAGATACGCAGTATTTT
d_call: -; j_call: TRBJ2-7; clone_size: many; v_call: TRBV11-2; cdr3_aa: CASSPLGGSYEQYF; cdr3_nt: TGTGCCAGCAGCCCCCTAGGAGGATCCTACGAGCAGTACTTC
d_call: TRBD2; j_call: TRBJ2-3; clone_size: few; v_call: TRBV18; cdr3_aa: CASSPGLAATDTQYF; cdr3_nt: TGTGCCAGCTCACCAGGACTAGCGGCCACAGATACGCAGTATTTT
d_call: -; j_call: TRBJ2-5; clone_size: -; v_call: TRBV29-1; cdr3_aa: CSVGGAEETQYF; cdr3_nt: TGCAGCGTAGGAGGGGCAGAAGAGACCCAGTACTTC
d_call: TRBD1; j_call: TRBJ2-7; clone_size: -; v_call: TRBV6-2/TRBV6-3; cdr3_aa: CASSYGDRGYYEQYF; cdr3_nt: TGTGCCAGCAGTTACGGGGACAGGGGATACTACGAGCAGTACTTC
d_call: TRBD1; j_call: TRBJ2-7; clone_size: many; v_call: TRBV5-1; cdr3_aa: CASSTGTGVNYEQYF; cdr3_nt: TGCGCCAGCAGCACTGGGACAGGGGTAAACTACGAGCAGTACTTC
d_call: TRBD2; j_call: TRBJ2-3; clone_size: -; v_call: TRBV27; cdr3_aa: CASSSNLGLAGPPWTDTQYF; cdr3_nt: TGTGCCAGCAGTTCAAATTTGGGGCTAGCGGGGCCCCCCTGGACAGATACGCAGTATTTT
d_call: -; j_call: TRBJ1-2; clone_size: -; v_call: TRBV2; cdr3_aa: CASSETDISTIYGYTF; cdr3_nt: TGTGCCAGCAGTGAAACGGACATTTCCACCATCTATGGCTACACCTTC
d_call: TRBD1; j_call: TRBJ1-1; clone_size: few; v_call: TRBV6-2/TRBV6-3; cdr3_aa: CASSLSGTGTGTEAFF; cdr3_nt: TGTGCCAGCAGTTTGTCGGGGACAGGGACGGGCACTGAAGCTTTCTTT
d_call: TRBD2; j_call: TRBJ2-7; clone_size: many; v_call: TRBV4-2; cdr3_aa: CASSQVGRGGVISHEQYF; cdr3_nt: TGTGCCAGCAGCCAAGTCGGACGGGGGGGCGTTATATCCCACGAGCAGTACTTC
d_call: -; j_call: TRBJ1-4; clone_size: -; v_call: TRBV28; cdr3_aa: CASSFDPGPGDEKLFF; cdr3_nt: TGTGCCAGCAGTTTCGATCCGGGCCCAGGCGATGAAAAACTGTTTTTT
d_call: -; j_call: TRBJ2-7; clone_size: -; v_call: TRBV4-1; cdr3_aa: CASQGLSSYEQYF; cdr3_nt: TGCGCCAGCCAAGGCCTTTCCTCCTACGAGCAGTACTTC
d_call: -; j_call: TRBJ1-2; clone_size: -; v_call: TRBV28; cdr3_aa: CVSSPPRGAEGYTF; cdr3_nt: TGTGTCAGCAGTCCTCCGAGGGGGGCGGAGGGCTACACCTTC
d_call: -; j_call: TRBJ2-5; clone_size: many; v_call: TRBV5-1; cdr3_aa: CASSPLRPQETQYF; cdr3_nt: TGCGCCAGCAGCCCTCTGCGCCCACAAGAGACCCAGTACTTC
d_call: -; j_call: TRBJ2-5; clone_size: many; v_call: TRBV6-2/TRBV6-3; cdr3_aa: CASSYSGAQYF; cdr3_nt: TGTGCCAGCAGTTACTCGGGGGCCCAGTACTTC
d_call: -; j_call: TRBJ2-1; clone_size: many; v_call: TRBV5-1; cdr3_aa: CASSSGRGRGAYNEQFF; cdr3_nt: TGCGCCAGCAGCTCTGGAAGGGGGCGGGGGGCCTACAATGAGCAGTTCTTC
d_call: -; j_call: TRBJ2-1; clone_size: -; v_call: TRBV20-1; cdr3_aa: CSARDGGSSYNEQFF; cdr3_nt: TGCAGTGCTAGAGATGGGGGAAGCTCCTACAATGAGCAGTTCTTC
d_call: -; j_call: TRBJ2-5; clone_size: many; v_call: TRBV5-1; cdr3_aa: CASSDGSHAETQYF; cdr3_nt: TGCGCCAGCAGCGATGGGAGTCACGCGGAGACCCAGTACTTC
d_call: -; j_call: TRBJ1-2; clone_size: -; v_call: TRBV27; cdr3_aa: CASSPQGRGLPEGYTF; cdr3_nt: TGTGCCAGCAGTCCCCAGGGCCGGGGCCTCCCGGAAGGCTACACCTTC
d_call: -; j_call: TRBJ2-7; clone_size: -; v_call: TRBV6-1; cdr3_aa: CASSETYQSYEQYF; cdr3_nt: TGTGCCAGCAGTGAAACTTATCAATCCTACGAGCAGTACTTC
d_call: -; j_call: TRBJ1-5; clone_size: many; v_call: TRBV6-6; cdr3_aa: CASSSHLRGADQPQHF; cdr3_nt: TGTGCCAGCAGTTCCCACCTGCGGGGGGCAGATCAGCCCCAGCATTTT
d_call: -; j_call: TRBJ2-7; clone_size: -; v_call: TRBV6-2/TRBV6-3; cdr3_aa: CASSYGLGSYEQYF; cdr3_nt: TGTGCCAGCAGTTACGGGCTGGGGTCCTACGAGCAGTACTTC
d_call: -; j_call: TRBJ1-5; clone_size: few; v_call: TRBV3-1; cdr3_aa: CASSQVGGQPQHF; cdr3_nt: TGTGCCAGCAGCCAAGTTGGGGGTCAGCCCCAGCATTTT
d_call: -; j_call: TRBJ1-1; clone_size: -; v_call: TRBV20-1; cdr3_aa: CSAIPGFEAFF; cdr3_nt: TGCAGTGCCATACCAGGGTTTGAAGCTTTCTTT
d_call: -; j_call: TRBJ1-6; clone_size: many; v_call: TRBV4-3; cdr3_aa: CASSQARGGNSPLHF; cdr3_nt: TGCGCCAGCAGCCAAGCCAGGGGAGGGAATTCACCCCTCCACTTT
d_call: -; j_call: TRBJ2-7; clone_size: many; v_call: TRBV28; cdr3_aa: CASSPWAAPYEQYF; cdr3_nt: TGTGCCAGCAGTCCCTGGGCAGCCCCCTACGAGCAGTACTTC
d_call: TRBD1; j_call: TRBJ1-1; clone_size: -; v_call: TRBV7-6; cdr3_aa: CASSSYTGGFTEAFF; cdr3_nt: TGTGCCAGCAGCTCTTACACAGGGGGGTTCACTGAAGCTTTCTTT
d_call: TRBD2; j_call: TRBJ2-7; clone_size: many; v_call: TRBV4-2; cdr3_aa: CASSQVSGETYEQYF; cdr3_nt: TGTGCCAGCAGCCAAGTGAGCGGGGAGACCTACGAGCAGTACTTC
d_call: -; j_call: TRBJ1-1; clone_size: many; v_call: TRBV30; cdr3_aa: CAWSVGRGTEAFF; cdr3_nt: TGTGCCTGGAGTGTAGGGAGGGGAACTGAAGCTTTCTTT
d_call: TRBD2; j_call: TRBJ2-1; clone_size: -; v_call: TRBV30; cdr3_aa: CAWSVGGRETQFF; cdr3_nt: TGTGCCTGGAGTGTAGGAGGGAGGGAGACCCAGTTCTTC
d_call: TRBD2; j_call: TRBJ2-1; clone_size: many; v_call: TRBV20-1; cdr3_aa: CSARAASGVNEQFF; cdr3_nt: TGCAGTGCTAGAGCGGCTAGCGGGGTAAATGAGCAGTTCTTC
d_call: -; j_call: TRBJ1-1; clone_size: -; v_call: TRBV7-6; cdr3_aa: CASSLASSWNTEAFF; cdr3_nt: TGTGCCAGCAGCTTAGCGTCGAGTTGGAACACTGAAGCTTTCTTT
d_call: -; j_call: TRBJ2-7; clone_size: many; v_call: TRBV10-3; cdr3_aa: CAISESTYEQYF; cdr3_nt: TGTGCCATCAGTGAGTCTACCTACGAGCAGTACTTC
d_call: -; j_call: TRBJ2-1; clone_size: many; v_call: TRBV3-1; cdr3_aa: CASSQVVRHNEQFF; cdr3_nt: TGTGCCAGCAGCCAAGTGGTCAGACACAATGAGCAGTTCTTC
d_call: -; j_call: TRBJ2-1; clone_size: many; v_call: TRBV27; cdr3_aa: CASSFGNEGQYNEQFF; cdr3_nt: TGTGCCAGCAGTTTCGGAAATGAAGGACAGTACAATGAGCAGTTCTTC
d_call: -; j_call: TRBJ1-1; clone_size: -; v_call: TRBV5-1; cdr3_aa: CASSLGDSPWGNTEAFF; cdr3_nt: TGCGCCAGCAGCTTGGGTGACAGCCCCTGGGGAAACACTGAAGCTTTCTTT
d_call: TRBD1; j_call: TRBJ1-5; clone_size: few; v_call: TRBV30; cdr3_aa: CALGQGTDQPQHF; cdr3_nt: TGTGCCCTCGGACAGGGGACGGATCAGCCCCAGCATTTT
d_call: TRBD2; j_call: TRBJ2-7; clone_size: few; v_call: TRBV6-1; cdr3_aa: CASSQAGGQVLSYEQYF; cdr3_nt: TGTGCCAGCAGTCAAGCGGGGGGGCAGGTCCTTTCCTACGAGCAGTACTTC
d_call: -; j_call: TRBJ2-5; clone_size: -; v_call: TRBV27; cdr3_aa: CASSPIMQETQYF; cdr3_nt: TGTGCCAGCAGTCCGATAATGCAAGAGACCCAGTACTTC
d_call: TRBD1; j_call: TRBJ2-7; clone_size: many; v_call: TRBV11-2; cdr3_aa: CASSQPDRKWDYEQYF; cdr3_nt: TGTGCCAGCAGCCAACCGGACAGGAAGTGGGACTACGAGCAGTACTTC